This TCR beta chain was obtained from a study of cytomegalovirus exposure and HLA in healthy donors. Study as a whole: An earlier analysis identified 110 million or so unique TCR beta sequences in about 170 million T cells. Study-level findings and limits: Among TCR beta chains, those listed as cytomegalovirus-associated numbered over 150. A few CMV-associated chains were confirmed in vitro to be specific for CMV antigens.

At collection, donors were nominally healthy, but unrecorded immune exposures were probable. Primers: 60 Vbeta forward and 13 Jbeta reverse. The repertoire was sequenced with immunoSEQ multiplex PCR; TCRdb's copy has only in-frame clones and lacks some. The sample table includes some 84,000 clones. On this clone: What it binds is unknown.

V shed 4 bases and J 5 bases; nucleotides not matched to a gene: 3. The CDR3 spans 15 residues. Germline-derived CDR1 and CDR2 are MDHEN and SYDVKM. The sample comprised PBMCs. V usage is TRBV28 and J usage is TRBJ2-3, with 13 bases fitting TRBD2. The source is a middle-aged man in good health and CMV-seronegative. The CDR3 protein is CASSSGLAGLDTQYF. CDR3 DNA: TGTGCCAGCAGTTCGGGACTAGCGGGGCTAGATACGCAGTATTTT.